This T cell receptor beta chain came from a study of cytomegalovirus exposure and HLA in healthy donors. Study details: An early release of data contained about 85 million unique TCRs, which came from HLA-typed donors. Findings of the study overall: HLA restriction was apparent for most CMV-associated TCR beta chains in a later analysis. Across donors, presence/absence analyses took sequencing depth to be roughly uniform.

The PCR made use of 60 Vbeta and 13 Jbeta primers. Sequencing used immunoSEQ multiplex PCR; TCRdb keeps in-frame clones, though not all of them. The sample carries about 38,000 clones, about nine tenths recorded once. Points on this clone: The target antigen is unknown.

Germline lookup yields CDR1 MNHEY and CDR2 SVGAGI. J gave up 3 bases and V 3 bases, and 7 bases lay outside the gene matches. This CDR3 contains 15 residues. The receptor comes from a woman aged 40 to 50 in good health and CMV-seropositive. The gene calls are TRBV6-5 and TRBJ2-7; 8 bases agree with TRBD1. Input material: PBMCs. CDR3 sequence: CASSYGRGPNYEQYF. Here the CDR3 DNA reads TGTGCCAGCAGTTATGGCAGGGGGCCCAACTACGAGCAGTACTTC.